The 9 T cell receptor beta chains below all came from one sample that was sequenced in a study of T cell repertoires in cytomegalovirus infection. TCRdb fed the reads into MiXCR, producing one record per CDR3 protein. This sample yields 200,000 to 300,000 distinct CDR3 sequences, of which 9% to 15% are seen a single time; 1.5% to 2% belongs to the top ten. The sequencing sample was made of PBMCs. All receptors come from a human donor in good health (CMV status not recorded). Some clones in this sample may be carry-over from other donors' samples.

V gene TRBV25-1 combines with J gene TRBJ1-5; 8 nucleotides match TRBD1. The trim removed 6 bases at V and 5 bases at J, leaving 3 bases unmatched. The CDR3 has 13 amino acids. Germline CDR1 MGHDK, CDR2 SYGVNS. The CDR3 region is CASRMTGDQPQHF. CDR3 DNA: TGTGCCAGCAGAATGACAGGGGATCAGCCCCAGCATTTT.

This clonotype was observed a few times. The chain combines TRBV2 with TRBJ2-7; either TRBD1 or TRBD2 may fit D (5 bases each). V shed 8 bases and J shed 3 bases, with 11 bases lying between them. The CDR3 length is 12 residues. Germline CDR1 SNHLY, CDR2 FYNNEI. The CDR3 spells CASLRGSYEQYF. The CDR3, as DNA: TGTGCCAGCCTGAGGGGTAGCTACGAGCAGTACTTC. Using reference TRBV2 and TRBJ2-7 for the parts outside the CDR3, the full variable domain is EPEVTQTPSHQVTQMGQEVILRCVPISNHLYFYWYRQILGQKVEFLVSFYNNEISEKSEIFDDQFSVERPDGSNFTLKIRSTKLEDSAMYFCASLRGSYEQYFGPGTRLTVT.

The V gene is TRBV15, the J gene TRBJ2-1; no clear D gene. Germline CDR1 is LNHNV and CDR2 is YYDKDF (reference sequence). The ends were cut back, 4 bases at V and 2 bases at J, with 9 bases in the middle. The CDR3 totals 14 residues. CDR3 DNA sequence: TGTGCCACCAGCATGTACGGCACCTACAATGAGCAGTTCTTC. Its protein is CATSMYGTYNEQFF. Full variable domain (outside the CDR3, taken from reference TRBV15 and TRBJ2-1): DAMVIQNPRYQVTQFGKPVTLSCSQTLNHNVMYWYQQKSSQAPKLLFHYYDKDFNNEADTPDNFQSRRPNTSFCFLDIRSPGLGDTAMYLCATSMYGTYNEQFFGPGTRLTVL.

This clonotype was counted at least ten times. The chain combines TRBV4-3 with TRBJ2-1, with 9 bases lining up with TRBD2. V shed 1 base and J 9 bases; nucleotides not matched to a gene: 7. CDR3 length: 15 residues. Germline V gene sequence: CDR1 LGHNA, CDR2 YSLEER. Here the CDR3 reads CASSQGLAGAPEQFF. CDR3 nucleotides: TGCGCCAGCAGCCAAGGCTTAGCGGGAGCCCCTGAGCAGTTCTTC.

This clonotype was counted ten times or more. This chain connects TRBV7-3 to TRBJ2-5, with TRBD1 matching over 8 bases. Germline V gene data show CDR1 as SGHTA and CDR2 as FQGTGA. The CDR3 spans 13 residues. V was clipped by 9 bases and J by 5 bases; unmatched bases: 8. The CDR3 DNA sequence: TGTGCCAGTACACAGGGGGTCGGGGAGACCCAGTACTTC. Translation: CASTQGVGETQYF. The variable domain in full, completed from reference TRBV7-3 and TRBJ2-5, reads GAGVSQTPSNKVTEKGKYVELRCDPISGHTALYWYRQSLGQGPEFLIYFQGTGAADDSGLPNDRFFAVRPEGSVSTLKIQRTERGDSAVYLCASTQGVGETQYFGPGTRLLVL.

CDR3 nucleotides: TGTGCCAGCAGTTCACGACTAGCGGGTCCCCCCTACGAGCAGTACTTC. It is translated as CASSSRLAGPPYEQYF. The rearrangement links TRBV28 to TRBJ2-7; TRBD2 agrees at 10 bases. The V and J ends lost 4 bases and 2 bases, in that order; junction bases with no gene match: 8. The CDR3 totals 16 residues. CDR1 is MDHEN, CDR2 SYDVKM, per germline.

This clonotype was recorded at least ten times. The rearrangement links TRBV12-3 or TRBV12-4 to TRBJ2-1; 14 bases are shared with TRBD2. The V gene end was trimmed by 2 bases and the J gene end by 15 bases; junction bases not matched to a gene: 6. CDR3 length equals 14 residues. CDR3 sequence (DNA): TGTGCCAGCAGTTTAAAGACTAGCGGGAGGGCGGCGTTCTTC. Amino acids: CASSLKTSGRAAFF.

This clonotype was observed a few times. The CDR3 DNA sequence: TGCGCCAGCAGCTTACAAAGTAACTATGGCTACACCTTC. Protein product: CASSLQSNYGYTF. V gene TRBV5-1 combines with J gene TRBJ1-2; D is unclear. The germline gives CDR1 SGHRS, CDR2 YFSETQ. V was pared by 2 bases and J by 1 base, with 6 bases between. The CDR3 is 13 residues long.

Many counts were recorded for this clonotype. J is TRBJ1-3 and V is TRBV7-2; D call uncertain. CDR3 length: 15 amino acids. Per germline, CDR1 SGHTA and CDR2 FQGNSA. Trimming removed 2 bases at V and 0 bases at J, with 8 bases between. The CDR3 sequence is CASSLSGFSGNTIYF. In DNA, the CDR3 is TGTGCCAGCAGCTTAAGTGGGTTCTCTGGAAACACCATATATTTT.